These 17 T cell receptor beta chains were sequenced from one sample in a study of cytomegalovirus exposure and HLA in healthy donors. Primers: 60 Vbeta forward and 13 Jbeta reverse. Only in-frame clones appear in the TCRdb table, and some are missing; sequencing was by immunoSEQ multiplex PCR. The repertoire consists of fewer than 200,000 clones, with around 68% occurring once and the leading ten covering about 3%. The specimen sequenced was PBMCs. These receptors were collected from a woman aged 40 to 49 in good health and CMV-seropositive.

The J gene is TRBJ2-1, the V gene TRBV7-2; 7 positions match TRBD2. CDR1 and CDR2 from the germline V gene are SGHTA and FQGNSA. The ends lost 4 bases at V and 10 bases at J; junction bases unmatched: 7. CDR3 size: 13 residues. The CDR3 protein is CASSWDYRGEQFF. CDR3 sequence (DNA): TGTGCCAGCAGCTGGGACTACCGAGGCGAGCAGTTCTTC.

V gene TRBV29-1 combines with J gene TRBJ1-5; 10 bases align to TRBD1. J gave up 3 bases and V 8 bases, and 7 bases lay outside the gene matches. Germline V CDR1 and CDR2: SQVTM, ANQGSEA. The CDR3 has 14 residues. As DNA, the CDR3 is TGCAGCCCGACAGGGGGCTTCTCCAATCAGCCCCAGCATTTT. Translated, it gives CSPTGGFSNQPQHF.

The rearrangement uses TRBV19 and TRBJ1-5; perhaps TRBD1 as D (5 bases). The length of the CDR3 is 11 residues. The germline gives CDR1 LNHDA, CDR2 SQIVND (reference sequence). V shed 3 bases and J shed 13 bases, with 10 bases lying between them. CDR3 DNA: TGTGCCAGTAGTATCGTGGGACTGCAGCATTTT. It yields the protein CASSIVGLQHF.

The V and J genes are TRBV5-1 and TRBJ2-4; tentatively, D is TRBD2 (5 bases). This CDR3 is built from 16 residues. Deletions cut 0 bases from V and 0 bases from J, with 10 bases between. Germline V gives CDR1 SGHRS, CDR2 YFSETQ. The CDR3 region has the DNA TGCGCCAGCAGCTTGGGACCAGGACTAGCCAAAAACATTCAGTACTTC. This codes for CASSLGPGLAKNIQYF.

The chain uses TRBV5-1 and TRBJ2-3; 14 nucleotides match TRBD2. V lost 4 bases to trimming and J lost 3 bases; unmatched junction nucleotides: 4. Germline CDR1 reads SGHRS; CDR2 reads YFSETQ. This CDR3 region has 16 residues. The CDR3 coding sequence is TGCGCCAGCAGCCCGGGGACTAGCGGGGGAACAGATACGCAGTATTTT. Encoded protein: CASSPGTSGGTDTQYF.

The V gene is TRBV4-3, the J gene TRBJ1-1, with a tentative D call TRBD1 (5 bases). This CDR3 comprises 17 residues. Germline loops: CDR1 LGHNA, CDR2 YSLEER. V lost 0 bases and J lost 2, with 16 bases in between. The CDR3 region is CASSQDRSGGGNTEAFF. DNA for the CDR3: TGCGCCAGCAGCCAAGATCGTAGCGGGGGGGGAAACACTGAAGCTTTCTTT.

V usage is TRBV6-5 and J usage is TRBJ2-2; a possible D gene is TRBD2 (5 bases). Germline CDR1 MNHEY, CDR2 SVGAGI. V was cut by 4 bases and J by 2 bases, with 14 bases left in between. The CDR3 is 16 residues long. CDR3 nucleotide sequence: TGTGCCAGCAGTTTCTCGGAGGCAACTAACACCGGGGAGCTGTTTTTT. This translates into CASSFSEATNTGELFF.

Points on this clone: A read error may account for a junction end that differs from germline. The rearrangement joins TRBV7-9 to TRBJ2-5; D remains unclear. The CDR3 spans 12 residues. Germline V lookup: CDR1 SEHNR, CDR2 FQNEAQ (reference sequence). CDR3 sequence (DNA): TGTTCCAGCAGCTTTGTCTCAGAGACCCAGTACTTC. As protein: CSSSFVSETQYF.

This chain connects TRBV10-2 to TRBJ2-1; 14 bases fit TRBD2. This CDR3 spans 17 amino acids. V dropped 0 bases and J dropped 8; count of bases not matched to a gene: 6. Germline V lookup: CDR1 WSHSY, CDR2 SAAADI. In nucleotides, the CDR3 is TGCGCCAGCAGTGAGTCGGTGGGACTAGCGGGAGCATATGAGCAGTTCTTC. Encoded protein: CASSESVGLAGAYEQFF.

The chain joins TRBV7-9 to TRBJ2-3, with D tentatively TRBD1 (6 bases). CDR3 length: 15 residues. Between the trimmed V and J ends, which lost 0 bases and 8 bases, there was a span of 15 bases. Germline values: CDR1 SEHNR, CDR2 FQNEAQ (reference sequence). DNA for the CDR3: TGTGCCAGCAGCTTAGCGGGGGCCCAGGGCGGTACGCAGTATTTT. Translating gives CASSLAGAQGGTQYF.

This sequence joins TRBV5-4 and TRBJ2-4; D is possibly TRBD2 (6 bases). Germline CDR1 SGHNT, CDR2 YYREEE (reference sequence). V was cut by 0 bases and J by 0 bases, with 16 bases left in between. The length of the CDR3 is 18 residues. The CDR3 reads CASSLGGGGFLAKNIQYF. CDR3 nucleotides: TGTGCCAGCAGCTTGGGGGGCGGAGGGTTCCTAGCCAAAAACATTCAGTACTTC.

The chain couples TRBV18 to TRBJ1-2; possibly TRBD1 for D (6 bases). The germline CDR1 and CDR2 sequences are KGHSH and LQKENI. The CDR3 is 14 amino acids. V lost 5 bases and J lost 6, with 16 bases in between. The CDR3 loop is CASSERGGSDGYTF. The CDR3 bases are TGTGCCAGCTCAGAACGGGGGGGCTCGGATGGCTACACCTTC.

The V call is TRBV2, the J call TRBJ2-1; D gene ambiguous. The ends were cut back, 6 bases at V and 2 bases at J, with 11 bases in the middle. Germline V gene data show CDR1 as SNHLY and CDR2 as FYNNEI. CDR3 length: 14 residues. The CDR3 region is CASRQTSPYNEQFF. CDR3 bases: TGTGCCAGCAGGCAGACATCACCCTACAATGAGCAGTTCTTC. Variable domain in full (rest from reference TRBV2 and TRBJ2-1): EPEVTQTPSHQVTQMGQEVILRCVPISNHLYFYWYRQILGQKVEFLVSFYNNEISEKSEIFDDQFSVERPDGSNFTLKIRSTKLEDSAMYFCASRQTSPYNEQFFGPGTRLTVL.

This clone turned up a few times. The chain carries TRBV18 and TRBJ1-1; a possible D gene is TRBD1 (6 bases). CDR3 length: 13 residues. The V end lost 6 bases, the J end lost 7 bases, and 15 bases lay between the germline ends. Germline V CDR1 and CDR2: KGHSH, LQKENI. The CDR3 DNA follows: TGTGCCAGCTCCCAGGGTCCAGGGGTTGAAGCTTTCTTT. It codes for CASSQGPGVEAFF.

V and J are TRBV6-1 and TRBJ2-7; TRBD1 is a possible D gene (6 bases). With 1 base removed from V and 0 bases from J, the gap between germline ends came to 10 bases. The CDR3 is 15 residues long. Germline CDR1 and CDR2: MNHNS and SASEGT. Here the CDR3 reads CASSEVQGSSYEQYF. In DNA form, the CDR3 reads TGTGCCAGCAGTGAAGTTCAGGGGAGCTCCTACGAGCAGTACTTC.

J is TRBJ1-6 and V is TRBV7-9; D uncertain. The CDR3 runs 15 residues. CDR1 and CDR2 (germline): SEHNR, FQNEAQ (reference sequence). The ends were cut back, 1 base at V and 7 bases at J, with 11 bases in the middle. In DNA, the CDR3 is TGTGCCAGCAGCTTAGGTACGGCAGGAAATTCACCCCTCCACTTT. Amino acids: CASSLGTAGNSPLHF.

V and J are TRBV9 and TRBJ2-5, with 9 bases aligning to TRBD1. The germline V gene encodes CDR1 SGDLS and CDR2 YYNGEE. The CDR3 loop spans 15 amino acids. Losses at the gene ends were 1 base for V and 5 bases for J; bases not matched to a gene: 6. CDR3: CASSVTGTGWETQYF. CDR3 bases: TGTGCCAGCAGCGTAACCGGGACAGGGTGGGAGACCCAGTACTTC.